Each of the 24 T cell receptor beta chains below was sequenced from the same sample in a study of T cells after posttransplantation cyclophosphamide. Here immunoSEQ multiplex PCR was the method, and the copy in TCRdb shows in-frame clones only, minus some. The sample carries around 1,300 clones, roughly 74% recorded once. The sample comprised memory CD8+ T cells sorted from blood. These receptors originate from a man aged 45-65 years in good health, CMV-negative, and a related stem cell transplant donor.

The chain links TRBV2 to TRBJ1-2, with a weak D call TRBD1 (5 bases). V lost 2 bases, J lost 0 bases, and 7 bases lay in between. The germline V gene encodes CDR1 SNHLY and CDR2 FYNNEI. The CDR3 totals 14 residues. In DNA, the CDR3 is TGTGCCAGCAGTGAAAGGGGTCCTAACTATGGCTACACCTTC. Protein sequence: CASSERGPNYGYTF.

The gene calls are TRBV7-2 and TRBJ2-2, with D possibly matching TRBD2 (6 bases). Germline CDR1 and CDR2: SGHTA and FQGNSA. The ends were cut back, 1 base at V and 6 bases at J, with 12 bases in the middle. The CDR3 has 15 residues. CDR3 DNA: TGTGCCAGCAGCTTAGGGGTTGGAGGGGCCGGGGAGCTGTTTTTT. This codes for CASSLGVGGAGELFF. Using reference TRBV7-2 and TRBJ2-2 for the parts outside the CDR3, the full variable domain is GAGVSQSPSNKVTEKGKDVELRCDPISGHTALYWYRQSLGQGLEFLIYFQGNSAPDKSGLPSDRFSAERTGGSVSTLTIQRTQQEDSAVYLCASSLGVGGAGELFFGEGSRLTVL.

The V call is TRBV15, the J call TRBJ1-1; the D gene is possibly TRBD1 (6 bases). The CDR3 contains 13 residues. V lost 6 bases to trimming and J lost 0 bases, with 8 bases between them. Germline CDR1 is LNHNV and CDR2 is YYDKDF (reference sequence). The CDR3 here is CATRDRLNTEAFF. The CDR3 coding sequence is TGTGCCACCAGGGACAGATTGAACACTGAAGCTTTCTTT.

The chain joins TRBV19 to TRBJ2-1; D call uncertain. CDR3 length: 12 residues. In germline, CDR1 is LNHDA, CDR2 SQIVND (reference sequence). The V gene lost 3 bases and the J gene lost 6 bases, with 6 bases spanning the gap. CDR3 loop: CASSMRLNEQFF. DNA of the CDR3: TGTGCCAGTAGTATGAGGCTCAATGAGCAGTTCTTC.

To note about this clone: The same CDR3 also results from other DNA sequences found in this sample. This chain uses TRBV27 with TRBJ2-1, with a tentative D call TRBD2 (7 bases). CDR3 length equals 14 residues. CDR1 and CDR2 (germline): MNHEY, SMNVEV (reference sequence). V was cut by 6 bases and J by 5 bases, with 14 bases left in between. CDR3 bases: TGTGCCAGCAGAAAAGGGGGGGTCAACAATGAGCAGTTCTTC. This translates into CASRKGGVNNEQFF.

The CDR3 region is CASSLVFTGPINEQFF. The CDR3 nucleotides read TGTGCCAGCAGCTTAGTCTTCACAGGGCCGATCAATGAGCAGTTCTTC. This rearrangement joins TRBV7-3 to TRBJ2-1; a possible D gene is TRBD1 (6 bases). In germline, CDR1 is SGHTA, CDR2 FQGTGA. Trimming shortened V by 2 bases and J by 6 bases, and 17 bases separated the two germline ends. The CDR3 is 16 amino acids.

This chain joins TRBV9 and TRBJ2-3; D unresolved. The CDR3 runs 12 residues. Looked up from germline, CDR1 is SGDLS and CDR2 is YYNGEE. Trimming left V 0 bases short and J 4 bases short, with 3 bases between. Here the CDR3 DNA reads TGTGCCAGCAGCGTAGCGGCAGATACGCAGTATTTT. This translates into CASSVAADTQYF. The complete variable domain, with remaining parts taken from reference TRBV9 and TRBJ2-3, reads DSGVTQTPKHLITATGQRVTLRCSPRSGDLSVYWYQQSLDQGLQFLIQYYNGEERAKGNILERFSAQQFPDLHSELNLSSLELGDSALYFCASSVAADTQYFGPGTRLTVL.

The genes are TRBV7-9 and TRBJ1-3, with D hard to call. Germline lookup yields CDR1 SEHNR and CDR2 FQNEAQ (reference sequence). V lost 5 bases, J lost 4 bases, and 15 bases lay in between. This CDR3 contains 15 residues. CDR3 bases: TGTGCCAGCAGCCAGGACGGACTTGCGGGAAACACCATATATTTT. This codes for CASSQDGLAGNTIYF.

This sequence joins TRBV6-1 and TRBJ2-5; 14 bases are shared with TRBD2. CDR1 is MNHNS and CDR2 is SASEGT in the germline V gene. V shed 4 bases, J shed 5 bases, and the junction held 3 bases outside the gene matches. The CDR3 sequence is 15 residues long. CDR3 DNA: TGTGCCAGCAGTGGACTAGCGGGGGGGCCGGAGACCCAGTACTTC. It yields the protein CASSGLAGGPETQYF.

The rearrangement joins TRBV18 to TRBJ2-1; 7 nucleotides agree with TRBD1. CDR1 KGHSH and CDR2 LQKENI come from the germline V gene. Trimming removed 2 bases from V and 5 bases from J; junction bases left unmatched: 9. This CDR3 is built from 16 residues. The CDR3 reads CASSPTDRVRNNEQFF. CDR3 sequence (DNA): TGTGCCAGCTCACCAACTGACAGGGTAAGAAACAATGAGCAGTTCTTC. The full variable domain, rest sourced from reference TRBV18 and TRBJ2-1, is NAGVMQNPRHLVRRRGQEARLRCSPMKGHSHVYWYRQLPEEGLKFMVYLQKENIIDESGMPKERFSAEFPKEGPSILRIQQVVRGDSAAYFCASSPTDRVRNNEQFFGPGTRLTVL.

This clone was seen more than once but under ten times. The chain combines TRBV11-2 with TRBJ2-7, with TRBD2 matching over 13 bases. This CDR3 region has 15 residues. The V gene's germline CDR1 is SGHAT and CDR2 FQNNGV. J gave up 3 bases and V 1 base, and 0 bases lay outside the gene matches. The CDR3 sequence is CASSLGLAGGYEQYF. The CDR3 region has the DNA TGTGCCAGCAGCTTAGGACTAGCGGGAGGCTACGAGCAGTACTTC.

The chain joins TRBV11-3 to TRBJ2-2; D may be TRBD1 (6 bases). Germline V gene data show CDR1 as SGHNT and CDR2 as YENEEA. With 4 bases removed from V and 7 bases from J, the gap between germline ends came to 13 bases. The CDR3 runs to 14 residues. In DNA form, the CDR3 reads TGTGCCAGCAGCTCCGCGCAGGGGAGCGGGGAGCTGTTTTTT. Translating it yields CASSSAQGSGELFF.

The CDR3 bases are TGCGCCAGCAGCCAAGATGGAGGGTCGGTCACCGGGGAGCTGTTTTTT. It codes for CASSQDGGSVTGELFF. This sequence joins TRBV4-1 and TRBJ2-2, with D possibly being TRBD2 (6 bases). Germline V lookup: CDR1 MGHRA, CDR2 YSYEKL. The CDR3 is 16 amino acids. Trimming pared 0 bases from V and 4 bases from J, leaving 12 bases between.

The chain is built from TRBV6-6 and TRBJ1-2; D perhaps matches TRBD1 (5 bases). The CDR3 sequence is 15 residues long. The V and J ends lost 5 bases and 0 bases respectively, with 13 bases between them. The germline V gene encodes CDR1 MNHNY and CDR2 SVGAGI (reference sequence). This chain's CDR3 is CASSLKGITNYGYTF. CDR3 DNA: TGTGCCAGCAGTCTTAAGGGGATTACTAACTATGGCTACACCTTC.

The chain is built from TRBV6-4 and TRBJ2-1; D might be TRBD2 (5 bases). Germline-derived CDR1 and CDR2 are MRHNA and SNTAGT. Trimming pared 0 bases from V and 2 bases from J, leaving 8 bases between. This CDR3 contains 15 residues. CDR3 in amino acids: CASSDSEAPYNEQFF. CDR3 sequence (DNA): TGTGCCAGCAGTGACTCGGAGGCCCCCTACAATGAGCAGTTCTTC.

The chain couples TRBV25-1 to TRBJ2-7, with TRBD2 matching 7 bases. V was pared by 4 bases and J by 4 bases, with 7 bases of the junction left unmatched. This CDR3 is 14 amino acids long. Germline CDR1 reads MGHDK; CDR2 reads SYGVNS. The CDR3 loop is CASSASSGSYEQYF. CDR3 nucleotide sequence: TGTGCCAGCAGTGCATCTAGCGGTTCTTACGAGCAGTACTTC.

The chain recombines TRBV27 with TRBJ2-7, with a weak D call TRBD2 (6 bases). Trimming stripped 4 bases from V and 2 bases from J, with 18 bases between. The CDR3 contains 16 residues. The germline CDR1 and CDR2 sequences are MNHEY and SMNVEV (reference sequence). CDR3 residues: CASSSLGGNSAYEQYF. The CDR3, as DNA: TGTGCCAGCAGTTCCCTTGGGGGGAACAGCGCCTACGAGCAGTACTTC.

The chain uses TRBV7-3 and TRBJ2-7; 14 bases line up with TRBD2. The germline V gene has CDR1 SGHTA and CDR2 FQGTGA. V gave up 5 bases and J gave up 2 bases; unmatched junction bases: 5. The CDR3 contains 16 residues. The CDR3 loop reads CASSQLGLAGAYEQYF. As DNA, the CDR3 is TGTGCCAGCAGCCAATTGGGACTAGCGGGAGCCTACGAGCAGTACTTC. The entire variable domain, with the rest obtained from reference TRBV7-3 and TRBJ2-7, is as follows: GAGVSQTPSNKVTEKGKYVELRCDPISGHTALYWYRQSLGQGPEFLIYFQGTGAADDSGLPNDRFFAVRPEGSVSTLKIQRTERGDSAVYLCASSQLGLAGAYEQYFGPGTRLTVT.

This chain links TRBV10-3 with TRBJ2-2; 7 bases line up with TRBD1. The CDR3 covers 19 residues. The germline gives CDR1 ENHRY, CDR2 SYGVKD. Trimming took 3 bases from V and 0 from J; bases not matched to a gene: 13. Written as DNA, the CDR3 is TGTGCCATCAGTGACCCTCTACGAACAGGGGCTGCGAACACCGGGGAGCTGTTTTTT. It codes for CAISDPLRTGAANTGELFF.

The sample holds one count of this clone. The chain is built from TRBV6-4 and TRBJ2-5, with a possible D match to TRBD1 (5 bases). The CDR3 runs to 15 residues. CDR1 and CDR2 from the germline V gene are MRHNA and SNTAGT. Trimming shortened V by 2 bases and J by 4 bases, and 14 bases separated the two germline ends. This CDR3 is CASSDVGQISETQYF. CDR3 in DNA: TGTGCCAGCAGTGACGTCGGACAAATATCAGAGACCCAGTACTTC.

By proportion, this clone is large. The CDR3 DNA sequence: TGTGCCAGCAGGCTAGCCAGCAATGAGCAGTTCTTC. This sequence encodes CASRLASNEQFF. The chain combines TRBV27 with TRBJ2-1; a possible D gene is TRBD2 (5 bases). The CDR3 contains 12 residues. Trimming removed 6 bases at V and 6 bases at J, with 9 bases between. The germline CDR1 and CDR2 sequences are MNHEY and SMNVEV (reference sequence).

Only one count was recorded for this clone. The CDR3 sequence is CASSSQRAGPDTQYF. The DNA for the CDR3 is TGTGCCAGCAGCAGCCAGAGGGCTGGCCCAGATACGCAGTATTTT. V gene TRBV13 combines with J gene TRBJ2-3; maybe TRBD2 (5 bases). CDR1 and CDR2 from the germline V gene are PRHDT and FYEKMQ (reference sequence). The CDR3 extends over 15 amino acids. The V end was cut by 5 bases, the J end by 4 bases, with 16 bases between.

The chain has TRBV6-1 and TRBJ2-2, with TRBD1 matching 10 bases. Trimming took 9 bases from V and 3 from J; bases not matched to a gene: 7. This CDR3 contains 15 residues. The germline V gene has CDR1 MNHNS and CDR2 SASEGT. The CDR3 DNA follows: TGTGCCAGTCGACAGGGGGCTTGGGACACCGGGGAGCTGTTTTTT. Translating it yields CASRQGAWDTGELFF.

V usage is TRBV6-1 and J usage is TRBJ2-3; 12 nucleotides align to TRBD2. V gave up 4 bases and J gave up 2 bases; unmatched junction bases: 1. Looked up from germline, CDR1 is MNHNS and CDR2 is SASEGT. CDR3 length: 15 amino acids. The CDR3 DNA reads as TGTGCCAGCAGTGGACTAGCGGGAGCCACAGATACGCAGTATTTT. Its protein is CASSGLAGATDTQYF.